This T cell receptor beta chain was found in a study of shared clonotypes between healthy human individuals (dated by TCRdb to about 2020). With regard to the full study: The cohort included three men and a couple of women between 18 and 49 years of age. To increase sequencing depth and limit assay-specific biases, TCR repertoire library preparation and sequencing were carried out by different laboratories using diverse techniques. Leukapheresis yielded between about 0.9 and 10 billion PBMCs per donor. Blood TCR repertoires of five healthy adults were deeply sequenced to estimate repertoire size and the extent of clonotype sharing between individuals. For each donor, CD4 naive and CD4 memory were each given three plates, CD8 naive was given two plates, and CD8 memory was given one plate.

With respect to this clone: Its antigen remains unidentified. No base qualities exist here, and no much larger clone lies one base off it.

Using the deep immunoSEQ assay, multiplex PCR amplified TCR CDR3 regions from genomic DNA. Extracted genomic DNA from each cell subset was spread evenly across all wells of several immunoSEQ 96-well plates, with each plate serving as a replicate. Each replicate PCR for sorted subsets received about 200 ng genomic DNA, equal to tens of thousands of T cell genomes. Purified libraries were quantified with a Qubit 3.0 fluorometer, sized on a Bioanalyzer 2100, and re-quantified with the KAPA Library Quantification kit. A separate single-read 150-cycle Illumina NextSeq 550 flow cell was used to sequence each immunoSEQ 96-well plate. Per the authors' processing: Because the immunoSEQ output included only junctional sequences and no quality scores, the filtering could not be the same as the filtering used for full-length reads. To assign V/J genes and CDR3, sequences were annotated using PyIR, a Python wrapper for IgBLAST v1.9, with IMGT germline references. Reads were removed for weak V/J assignments (E-value above 1e-6), missing CDR3, stop codons, out-of-frame junctions, or ambiguous translated residues. A V3J clonotype was defined by an identical inferred V gene, J gene, and CDR3 amino acid sequence. The percentage overlap between two repertoires was calculated by dividing the number of shared unique clonotypes by the size of the smaller repertoire. Richness of each repertoire was evaluated using RTK rarefaction, the Chao1 estimator, and Recon v2.1 estimates of unobserved clonotypes. Generation probabilities for all TCRbeta clonotypes obtained by the gDNA method from a few donors were computed using OLGA. Held by TCRdb, this immuneACCESS table contains in-frame sequences only and omits some clones. Under half of the omission traces to an unresolved V gene where checked; the cause of the rest is unknown. Clone size and V and J calls were adopted from that table, with D and trimming inferred from the DNA. A total of 2 million to 2.5 million clones appear in this sample, over 90% of them only once. Around 0.4% of the sample rests with the top ten.

What the study reported, not specific to this receptor: Across a handful of donors, approximately 5% of naive CD4, approximately 3.6% of naive CD8, 2.3% of memory CD4, and about 0.44% of memory CD8 clonotypes were shared. Pairwise subsampling indicated that sequencing depth was expected to affect the degree of clonotype sharing among donors. Even with the large sequencing depth, rarefaction of the sorted-subset datasets indicated that sequencing was incomplete. Higher generation probabilities were observed for clonotypes shared by all four sorted-subset donors than for non-shared clonotypes. Estimated clonotype richness was generally larger for naive than for memory subsets. Sampling was limited to blood, and TCR repertoires in tissue likely differ from TCR repertoires in blood. The genetic and exposure-history diversity represented was limited by the small number of donors.

Donors were healthy HIV-negative adults with no recently reported acute infections or vaccinations. Every donor was a Caucasian adult living in Nashville, Tennessee, USA. CD4+ T cells were enriched by magnetic negative selection, after which naive cells were positively selected on CD45RA and the negative fraction was taken as the memory subset. Blood was collected by leukapheresis, and PBMCs were isolated by Ficoll-Histopaque density gradient centrifugation and then cryopreserved in liquid nitrogen vapor phase. Analytical flow cytometry was used to check the purity and quantity of each magnetically sorted T cell population. Each sorted fraction had its genomic DNA isolated and then quantified by UV absorbance on a Nanodrop 2000c. The sequencing sample was made of naive CD4+ T cells from PBMCs. The label giving this sample's cell subset or site can be read as: CD45RA+ positively selected. The receptor comes from a man aged 18-30 years in good health. Some clones in this sample may be carry-over from other donors' samples.

DNA sequence: TGTGCCAGCAGTCTAGATGGACAGGTGGGCACTGAAGCTTTCTTT. The encoded protein is CASSLDGQVGTEAFF. The rearranged segments are TRBV7-3 and TRBJ1-1, with 7 bases in between that match TRBD1. CDR1 and CDR2 are read off the germline V gene as SGHTA and FQGTGA. Spanning cysteine to phenylalanine, the CDR3 consists of 15 amino acids. The sequence is cut down to CDR3 DNA, 45 bases in frame from base 1. V and J are trimmed by 6 bases and 4 bases, and the gene matches miss 11 bases of the junction.